This record covers a single T cell receptor (beta chain). The antigen remains unidentified. This sample is drawn from a study of shared clonotypes between healthy human individuals. Notes on the study in general: On the whole, naive subsets had larger estimated richness than memory subsets had. Across a handful of donors, naive CD4 shared around 5.3%, naive CD8 more than 3%, memory CD4 roughly 2.1%, memory CD8 around 0.42%. Blood alone was sampled, and tissue repertoires likely differ.

Assay: immunoSEQ multiplex PCR; the TCRdb copy retains only in-frame clones and omits some. The data contain about 1,500,000 clones, around 97% of them singletons. After removal of 8 bases from V and 4 bases from J, the junction contained 3 bases not matched to a gene. There are 13 residues in the CDR3. Per the germline V gene, CDR1 is SGHVS and CDR2 is FQNEAQ. This clonotype was obtained from a man aged 25 to 45 in good health. This chain links TRBV7-8 with TRBJ2-7; 12 bases map to TRBD2. Sequencing was carried out using naive CD4+ T cells sorted from blood. Subset given: CD45RA+ positively selected. The CDR3 loop reads CASAGLAGYEQYF. CDR3 bases: TGTGCCAGCGCAGGACTAGCGGGATACGAGCAGTACTTC.